The 32 T cell receptor beta chains presented below share a single source sample, sequenced in a study of cytomegalovirus exposure and HLA in healthy donors (dated by TCRdb to about 2017). The library was generated by the immunoSEQ multiplex PCR assay. A mixture of 60 forward primers for TCR Vbeta segments and 13 reverse primers for TCR Jbeta segments was used in the multiplex PCR. TCRdb's version of the immuneACCESS table is confined to in-frame rearrangements and falls short of the full clone set. An unresolved V gene accounts for under half of the shortfall where checked; the remainder is of unknown origin. A total of over 150,000 clones appear in this sample, around 68% of them only once. The ten largest clonotypes hold approximately 1.5% of the sample. Material for sequencing was PBMCs. These receptors originate from a man aged 50 to 60 in good health and CMV-seronegative.

The chain links TRBV5-1 to TRBJ1-2, with D possibly matching TRBD1 (6 bases). V was trimmed by 7 bases and J by 0 bases, leaving 22 bases between them. The length of the CDR3 is 17 residues. Germline V gene data show CDR1 as SGHRS and CDR2 as YFSETQ. The CDR3 bases are TGCGCCAGCGGCGGGGGTAGTCGGACAGCCTCTAACTATGGCTACACCTTC. Translation: CASGGGSRTASNYGYTF.

This CDR3 reads CASREMNEQFF. The CDR3 DNA reads as TGCGCCAGCAGAGAGATGAATGAGCAGTTCTTC. The chain uses TRBV5-1 and TRBJ2-1; no firm D call. The CDR3 covers 11 residues. Trimming stripped 5 bases from V and 7 bases from J, with 7 bases between. Germline V lookup: CDR1 SGHRS, CDR2 YFSETQ.

The chain combines TRBV10-3 with TRBJ1-6; a possible D gene is TRBD1 (5 bases). The CDR3 has 15 amino acids. CDR1 ENHRY and CDR2 SYGVKD come from the germline V gene. The DNA of the CDR3 is TGTGCTTTGAAGGGAAGACAGTTGATAGATTCACCCCTCCACTTT. The encoded protein is CALKGRQLIDSPLHF.

This chain joins TRBV4-3 and TRBJ2-5, with D possibly TRBD1 on 6 matching bases. TRBJ2-7 explains the end of the DNA better; the J call may be wrong. In germline, CDR1 is LGHNA, CDR2 YSLEER. CDR3 length equals 15 residues. CDR3 residues: CASSQENRALSEQYF. Here the CDR3 DNA reads TGCGCCAGCAGCCAGGAAAACAGGGCTCTCTCCGAGCAGTACTTC.

The chain is built from TRBV6-5 and TRBJ2-7; D might be TRBD1 (6 bases). Trimming removed 5 bases from V and 5 bases from J, with 13 bases in between. This CDR3 is 13 amino acids long. Germline CDR1 and CDR2: MNHEY and SVGAGI. CDR3 in amino acids: CASSRTAPNEQYF. CDR3 coding DNA: TGTGCCAGCAGTCGGACAGCTCCTAACGAGCAGTACTTC.

The CDR3 is CASGETGAEETQYF. The CDR3 coding sequence is TGTGCCAGCGGAGAGACAGGGGCGGAAGAGACCCAGTACTTC. The gene calls are TRBV7-2 and TRBJ2-5, with TRBD1 identical over 8 bases. The V and J ends lost 8 bases and 3 bases, in that order; junction bases with no gene match: 8. The CDR3 is 14 residues long. Germline loops: CDR1 SGHTA, CDR2 FQGNSA.

This sequence joins TRBV5-1 and TRBJ2-2; 11 positions agree with TRBD1. Germline lookup yields CDR1 SGHRS and CDR2 YFSETQ. The CDR3 is 15 residues long. With 4 bases clipped from V and 5 bases from J, the junction kept 4 bases outside the gene matches. This CDR3 reads CASSTGQGGTGELFF. DNA for the CDR3: TGCGCCAGCAGCACGGGACAGGGGGGGACCGGGGAGCTGTTTTTT. Complete variable domain (other parts from reference TRBV5-1 and TRBJ2-2): KAGVTQTPRYLIKTRGQQVTLSCSPISGHRSVSWYQQTPGQGLQFLFEYFSETQRNKGNFPGRFSGRQFSNSRSEMNVSTLELGDSALYLCASSTGQGGTGELFFGEGSRLTVL.

V gene TRBV7-2 combines with J gene TRBJ1-4; 9 nucleotides align to TRBD1. The CDR3 contains 14 residues. V shed 5 bases, J shed 7 bases, and the junction held 5 bases outside the gene matches. From germline, CDR1 is SGHTA and CDR2 FQGNSA. CDR3 amino acids: CASSLGTGREKLFF. The CDR3 DNA follows: TGTGCCAGCAGCCTCGGGACAGGGCGTGAAAAACTGTTTTTT.

As regards this clone: At one end, the junction sequence differs from germline, possibly due to a read error. The CDR3 spells CAGSAERGGLGYTF. The CDR3 bases are TGCGCCGGCAGCGCAGAGCGTGGGGGCCTTGGCTACACCTTC. V is TRBV5-1 and J is TRBJ1-2; perhaps TRBD1 as D (6 bases). Germline CDR1 SGHRS, CDR2 YFSETQ. This CDR3 has 14 residues. Full variable domain (missing parts from reference TRBV5-1 and TRBJ1-2): KAGVTQTPRYLIKTRGQQVTLSCSPISGHRSVSWYQQTPGQGLQFLFEYFSETQRNKGNFPGRFSGRQFSNSRSEMNVSTLELGDSALYLCAGSAERGGLGYTFGSGTRLTVV.

The chain has TRBV6-5 and TRBJ2-2; a weak D match, TRBD1 (6 bases). The CDR3 runs 15 residues. Germline CDR1 and CDR2: MNHEY and SVGAGI. V lost 7 bases to trimming and J lost 2 bases, with 14 bases between them. Written as DNA, the CDR3 is TGTGCCAGCACTTATGACAGGTCTAACACCGGGGAGCTGTTTTTT. Translated: CASTYDRSNTGELFF.

The V and J genes are TRBV28 and TRBJ1-1, with a weak D call TRBD1 (6 bases). Germline CDR1 and CDR2: MDHEN and SYDVKM. The CDR3 contains 14 residues. The ends were cut back, 7 bases at V and 0 bases at J, with 12 bases in the middle. The CDR3 spells CASMESGVNTEAFF. The CDR3, as DNA: TGTGCCAGCATGGAGTCAGGGGTGAACACTGAAGCTTTCTTT.

J is TRBJ2-2 and V is TRBV4-1; D is possibly TRBD2 (7 bases). CDR3 length: 16 amino acids. Germline V gene data show CDR1 as MGHRA and CDR2 as YSYEKL. V gave up 1 base and J gave up 1 base, with 10 bases separating them. The CDR3 DNA reads as TGCGCCAGCAGCCAAGTAAGGGGGGGGAACACCGGGGAGCTGTTTTTT. Protein sequence: CASSQVRGGNTGELFF.

This rearrangement joins TRBV4-1 to TRBJ1-5; no clear D. Germline CDR1 is MGHRA and CDR2 is YSYEKL. This CDR3 has 14 amino acids. The V end lost 0 bases, the J end lost 5 bases, and 8 bases lay between the germline ends. In DNA form, the CDR3 reads TGCGCCAGCAGCCAAGATGTGGGAGATCAGCCCCAGCATTTT. Protein product: CASSQDVGDQPQHF.

V and J are TRBV19 and TRBJ1-5; 7 bases map to TRBD1. There are 13 residues in the CDR3. J gave up 4 bases and V 6 bases, and 3 bases lay outside the gene matches. The germline gives CDR1 LNHDA, CDR2 SQIVND (reference sequence). CDR3 amino acids: CASRTGQNQPQHF. In DNA form, the CDR3 reads TGTGCCAGTAGGACGGGACAGAATCAGCCCCAGCATTTT.

The CDR3 sequence: CASSLGHPGGWRRETQYF. Here the CDR3 DNA reads TGTGCCAGCAGCCTAGGTCACCCGGGGGGGTGGAGGCGGGAGACCCAGTACTTC. The chain joins TRBV7-2 to TRBJ2-5; 8 bases are a match to TRBD2. Germline V gene sequence: CDR1 SGHTA, CDR2 FQGNSA. The CDR3 spans 18 residues. J lost 5 bases, V lost 5 bases, and 19 bases had no gene match.

This clone was detected a few times. The DNA of the CDR3 is TGTGCCAGCAGTTACTCGAGACAGTATAGCAATCAGCCCCAGCATTTT. Translation gives CASSYSRQYSNQPQHF. The chain employs TRBV6-6 and TRBJ1-5; weak D call: TRBD1 (5 bases). The CDR3 is 16 residues long. The V gene lost 0 bases and the J gene lost 0 bases, with 9 bases spanning the gap. Looked up from germline, CDR1 is MNHNY and CDR2 is SVGAGI (reference sequence).

The gene calls are TRBV2 and TRBJ1-2; D remains unclear. The CDR3 covers 12 residues. The germline V gene encodes CDR1 SNHLY and CDR2 FYNNEI. Trimming pared 7 bases from V and 5 bases from J, leaving 11 bases between. The DNA for the CDR3 is TGTGCCAGCAAGAGTGGAGTATATGGCTACACCTTC. It codes for CASKSGVYGYTF.

This clone was detected a few times. The rearrangement joins TRBV28 to TRBJ2-6; the match to TRBD1 covers 8 bases. V lost 3 bases, J lost 1 base, and 8 bases stayed unmatched. This CDR3 contains 18 residues. Germline CDR1 MDHEN, CDR2 SYDVKM. CDR3: CASSLRQGLGSGANVLTF. Written as DNA, the CDR3 is TGTGCCAGCAGTTTGAGACAGGGGTTGGGATCTGGGGCCAACGTCCTGACTTTC.

The rearrangement joins TRBV5-6 to TRBJ2-3; 8 bases align to TRBD2. The CDR3 covers 16 residues. Trimming removed 1 base from V and 2 bases from J; junction bases left unmatched: 6. Germline loops: CDR1 SGHDT, CDR2 YYEEEE. Here the CDR3 reads CASSLYSGGPTDTQYF. DNA for the CDR3: TGTGCCAGCAGCTTGTATTCGGGGGGGCCCACAGATACGCAGTATTTT.

The CDR3 DNA sequence: TGTGCCAGCAATCCACCGGGGGGCACCTACGAGCAGTACTTC. Protein sequence: CASNPPGGTYEQYF. The V gene is TRBV2, the J gene TRBJ2-7; D is possibly TRBD2 (7 bases). The V end lost 7 bases, the J end lost 2 bases, and 15 bases lay between the germline ends. Germline V CDR1 and CDR2: SNHLY, FYNNEI. There are 14 residues in the CDR3. The entire variable domain, with the rest obtained from reference TRBV2 and TRBJ2-7, is as follows: EPEVTQTPSHQVTQMGQEVILRCVPISNHLYFYWYRQILGQKVEFLVSFYNNEISEKSEIFDDQFSVERPDGSNFTLKIRSTKLEDSAMYFCASNPPGGTYEQYFGPGTRLTVT.

The V gene is TRBV2, the J gene TRBJ2-7; 8 bases match TRBD1. Trimming at V came to 6 bases and at J to 6 bases, leaving 4 bases not matched to a gene. CDR1 is SNHLY and CDR2 is FYNNEI in the germline V gene. The CDR3 is made up of 12 amino acids. In DNA form, the CDR3 reads TGTGCCAGCAGCACCACAGGGGGCGAGCAGTACTTC. Residues: CASSTTGGEQYF.

The rearrangement joins TRBV6-4 to TRBJ2-1; 7 nucleotides align to TRBD2. Trimming cost V 6 bases and J 9 bases; bases outside gene matches: 5. CDR3 length: 12 amino acids. Germline V lookup: CDR1 MRHNA, CDR2 SNTAGT. The CDR3 loop is CASSGLVGEQFF. DNA for the CDR3: TGTGCCAGCAGCGGACTAGTTGGTGAGCAGTTCTTC.

Only one count was recorded for this clone. The chain employs TRBV18 and TRBJ2-5; D might be TRBD1 (7 bases). The CDR3 is 13 amino acids. V dropped 6 bases and J dropped 2 bases, with 10 bases sitting between them. Germline CDR1 is KGHSH and CDR2 is LQKENI. The CDR3 region has the DNA TGTGCCAGCTCGCGGGACAGTCAAGAGACCCAGTACTTC. It encodes CASSRDSQETQYF.

The chain couples TRBV28 to TRBJ1-6, with D perhaps TRBD1 (6 bases). V was shortened by 6 bases and J by 5 bases, with 17 bases between the two germline ends. The CDR3 loop spans 16 amino acids. From germline, CDR1 is MDHEN and CDR2 SYDVKM. CDR3 region: CASRVTGSPNNSPLHF. CDR3 nucleotides: TGTGCCAGCAGGGTCACAGGGTCCCCGAATAATTCACCCCTCCACTTT.

The V call is TRBV7-2, the J call TRBJ1-1; perhaps TRBD1 as D (6 bases). Germline lookup yields CDR1 SGHTA and CDR2 FQGNSA. CDR3 length: 14 residues. The V gene lost 3 bases and the J gene lost 0 bases, with 8 bases spanning the gap. CDR3 DNA: TGTGCCAGCAGCTTGGGGACACTGAACACTGAAGCTTTCTTT. This codes for CASSLGTLNTEAFF.

This clone showed up just a few times. CDR3 region: CASSQVGGTEVETQYF. CDR3 coding DNA: TGTGCCAGCAGCCAAGTTGGGGGGACAGAAGTGGAGACCCAGTACTTC. The chain carries TRBV4-2 and TRBJ2-5; a weak D match, TRBD1 (7 bases). From germline, CDR1 is LGHNA and CDR2 YNFKEQ. Trimming stripped 1 base from V and 5 bases from J, with 17 bases between. The CDR3 covers 16 residues.

V is TRBV11-2 and J is TRBJ2-1; 12 nucleotides agree with TRBD1. The length of the CDR3 is 15 residues. With 1 base clipped from V and 9 bases from J, the junction kept 4 bases outside the gene matches. Germline V gene lookup returns CDR1 SGHAT and CDR2 FQNNGV. The CDR3 DNA reads as TGTGCCAGCAGCTTAGTGGGACAGGGGGCAGGTGAGCAGTTCTTC. Translated: CASSLVGQGAGEQFF.

The chain couples TRBV6-5 to TRBJ1-2; D is perhaps TRBD1 (5 bases). The CDR3 runs to 13 residues. The germline V and J ends were trimmed by 7 bases and 8 bases, with 17 bases remaining between them. Germline V gives CDR1 MNHEY, CDR2 SVGAGI. CDR3 DNA sequence: TGTGCCAGCACCCGCCGGGGGAATGAGGGCTACACCTTC. It translates to CASTRRGNEGYTF.

Only one count was recorded for this clone. The genes are TRBV19 and TRBJ2-5; TRBD2 aligns across 9 bases. The CDR3 loop spans 14 amino acids. J was trimmed by 4 bases and V by 7 bases; bases with no gene match: 7. The germline V gene encodes CDR1 LNHDA and CDR2 SQIVND (reference sequence). As DNA, the CDR3 is TGTGCCAGTATGGAGCGGGGGGCGTTAGAGACCCAGTACTTC. Its protein product is CASMERGALETQYF.

This chain uses TRBV15 with TRBJ2-7; 8 nucleotides align to TRBD1. V was clipped by 3 bases and J by 6 bases; unmatched bases: 1. The CDR3 length is 12 residues. Germline lookup yields CDR1 LNHNV and CDR2 YYDKDF (reference sequence). The CDR3 region is CATSRTGVEQYF. The CDR3 DNA reads TGTGCCACCAGCAGGACAGGGGTCGAGCAGTACTTC.

The chain joins TRBV9 to TRBJ1-2, with D perhaps TRBD1 (5 bases). CDR3 length equals 15 residues. CDR1 is SGDLS, CDR2 YYNGEE, per germline. V lost 4 bases to trimming and J lost 5 bases, with 18 bases between them. CDR3 DNA: TGTGCCAGCAGCCCAATGTGGGGGGATGGATATGGCTACACCTTC. It encodes CASSPMWGDGYGYTF.

The CDR3 protein is CASSLEGRATEAFF. In DNA form, the CDR3 reads TGTGCCAGCAGCTTGGAGGGGAGGGCCACTGAAGCTTTCTTT. The genes are TRBV5-6 and TRBJ1-1, with D possibly TRBD1 on 5 matching bases. In germline, CDR1 is SGHDT, CDR2 YYEEEE. V was shortened by 0 bases and J by 4 bases, with 10 bases between the two germline ends. This CDR3 comprises 14 residues.